This TCR beta chain was profiled in a study of blood T cells in healthy people across ages. Regarding the study as a whole: Naive CD4+ cell counts and diversity both ran higher in long-lived than in aged donors.

This clonotype has a handful of counts. The antigen is not known. The CDR3 has 14 amino acids. V lost 6 bases to trimming and J lost 3 bases; unmatched junction nucleotides: 5. CDR1 is PRHDT, CDR2 FYEKMQ, per germline (reference sequence). PCR was performed a second time for roughly 7 to 11 cycles using a sample-barcoded 5' primer and a J-beta primer mix. The authors tagged each cDNA molecule using a template-switch adaptor with 12 random nucleotides. Using its own MiXCR run on the 5' RACE reads, TCRdb lists one record per CDR3 protein. Among 910,000 or so distinct CDR3 sequences listed, roughly 51% were seen once.

Specimen: blood. This receptor was obtained from a woman in her sixties in good health. This rearrangement joins TRBV13 to TRBJ2-3; 8 nucleotides line up with TRBD1. The CDR3 DNA reads TGTGCCAGCAGGACCGGACAGGGAACAGATACGCAGTATTTT. Translated: CASRTGQGTDTQYF.